The 25 T cell receptor beta chains reported below all come from one sample, sequenced in a study of long-term antiretroviral therapy in people with HIV. The run of the v3.0 immunoSEQ assay was at survey level. The data were produced by immunoSEQ multiplex PCR, yet TCRdb's version contains in-frame clones alone and is incomplete. The data show about 21,000 clones, over 75% seen once. This material consisted of unsorted PBMCs, taken 0.2 years before starting antiretroviral therapy. These receptors were taken from a man younger than 35 with HIV.

The genes are TRBV7-8 and TRBJ2-5; no clear D. CDR1 and CDR2 from the germline V gene are SGHVS and FQNEAQ. Trimming took off 1 base at V and 4 bases at J, with 19 bases between the two ends. The CDR3 extends over 17 amino acids. CDR3 DNA sequence: TGTGCCAGCAGCTTAGGTAGTAGTAGTAGCTTTGGAGAGACCCAGTACTTC. Translated: CASSLGSSSSFGETQYF.

The chain has TRBV7-6 and TRBJ2-1, with 9 bases identical to TRBD2. Looked up from germline, CDR1 is SGHVS and CDR2 is FNYEAQ. This CDR3 is 16 amino acids long. After removal of 4 bases from V and 2 bases from J, the junction contained 6 bases not matched to a gene. The CDR3 sequence is CASSSLEREAYNEQFF. DNA of the CDR3: TGTGCCAGCAGCTCCCTCGAGCGGGAGGCCTACAATGAGCAGTTCTTC.

This rearrangement joins TRBV7-9 to TRBJ1-2; 7 nucleotides align to TRBD1. The CDR3 spans 15 residues. From germline, CDR1 is SEHNR and CDR2 FQNEAQ (reference sequence). The V segment lost 0 bases and the J segment 8 bases; nucleotides outside the gene matches: 9. The CDR3 protein is CASSLALAGGDGYTF. CDR3 nucleotide sequence: TGTGCCAGCAGCTTAGCGCTGGCAGGGGGAGACGGCTACACCTTC.

Here the CDR3 reads CASSPSSTDTQYF. Here the CDR3 DNA reads TGTGCCAGCAGCCCCTCTAGCACAGATACGCAGTATTTT. This chain joins TRBV13 and TRBJ2-3; no clear D. Germline CDR1 PRHDT, CDR2 FYEKMQ (reference sequence). V was pared by 5 bases and J by 0 bases, with 6 bases between. CDR3 length: 13 amino acids.

V usage is TRBV2 and J usage is TRBJ1-2, with TRBD1 matching 9 bases. CDR3 length equals 15 residues. Losses at the gene ends were 7 bases for V and 4 bases for J; bases not matched to a gene: 10. CDR1 is SNHLY, CDR2 FYNNEI, per germline. This chain's CDR3 is CASTPGQGLIYGYTF. The CDR3 nucleotides read TGTGCCAGCACCCCGGGACAGGGCCTGATCTATGGCTACACCTTC.

The gene calls are TRBV9 and TRBJ2-1; D is uncertain. CDR1 and CDR2 (germline): SGDLS, YYNGEE. The CDR3 has 15 residues. The germline V and J ends were trimmed by 0 bases and 1 base, with 8 bases remaining between them. The chain's CDR3 is CASSVGVGSYNEQFF. The CDR3 DNA is TGTGCCAGCAGCGTAGGGGTGGGATCCTACAATGAGCAGTTCTTC.

In this sample, this clone turned up once. The genes are TRBV27 and TRBJ1-2, with TRBD1 matching over 8 bases. V shed 4 bases, J shed 6 bases, and the junction held 4 bases outside the gene matches. The CDR3 consists of 13 residues. CDR1 MNHEY and CDR2 SMNVEV come from the germline V gene (reference sequence). DNA of the CDR3: TGTGCCAGCAGTTACAGGGGGAGTGATGGCTACACCTTC. Protein sequence: CASSYRGSDGYTF.

The rearrangement uses TRBV11-2 and TRBJ1-4; tentative D call: TRBD1 (5 bases). The CDR3 runs to 15 residues. Trimming pared 1 base from V and 8 bases from J, leaving 14 bases between. The V gene's germline CDR1 is SGHAT and CDR2 FQNNGV. The CDR3 reads CASSLAGQYAEKLFF. CDR3 coding DNA: TGTGCCAGCAGCTTAGCAGGGCAGTACGCCGAAAAACTGTTTTTT.

The chain employs TRBV4-3 and TRBJ1-4; maybe TRBD1 (5 bases). The CDR3 loop spans 14 amino acids. Germline lookup yields CDR1 LGHNA and CDR2 YSLEER. With 6 bases removed from V and 8 bases from J, the gap between germline ends came to 16 bases. In nucleotides, the CDR3 is TGCGCCAGCAGTTACGGGACCTTGGGGGAAAAACTGTTTTTT. Translating gives CASSYGTLGEKLFF.

V is TRBV4-3 and J is TRBJ2-7; TRBD1 matches 8 bases. With 0 bases clipped from V and 4 bases from J, the junction kept 8 bases outside the gene matches. The length of the CDR3 is 16 residues. Germline values: CDR1 LGHNA, CDR2 YSLEER. The CDR3 sequence is CASSQDVFGQGYEQYF. Written as DNA, the CDR3 is TGCGCCAGCAGCCAAGATGTTTTCGGACAGGGATACGAGCAGTACTTC.

This sequence joins TRBV13 and TRBJ2-7; D tentatively reads TRBD1 or TRBD2 (5 bases each). The CDR3 contains 12 residues. The germline V gene encodes CDR1 PRHDT and CDR2 FYEKMQ (reference sequence). Trimming removed 5 bases at V and 4 bases at J, with 9 bases between. CDR3 amino acids: CASSRDRYEQYF. DNA of the CDR3: TGTGCCAGCAGCCGGGACCGTTACGAGCAGTACTTC.

This chain links TRBV6-1 with TRBJ1-6; D not certain. Germline loops: CDR1 MNHNS, CDR2 SASEGT. With 0 bases removed from V and 12 bases from J, the gap between germline ends came to 18 bases. The CDR3 is 16 amino acids. CDR3 in DNA: TGTGCCAGCAGTGAAGCGCATCCGGGGAATGGAGGACCCCTCCACTTT. Translating it yields CASSEAHPGNGGPLHF.

The V gene is TRBV4-1, the J gene TRBJ2-5; 13 bases match TRBD2. The CDR3 is made up of 16 amino acids. Germline V lookup: CDR1 MGHRA, CDR2 YSYEKL. The trim removed 0 bases at V and 5 bases at J, leaving 3 bases unmatched. The CDR3 DNA reads TGCGCCAGCAGCCAAGATTGGACTAGCGGGGGCGAGACCCAGTACTTC. Protein product: CASSQDWTSGGETQYF.

J is TRBJ2-5 and V is TRBV6-6, with 11 bases aligning to TRBD2. The germline gives CDR1 MNHNY, CDR2 SVGAGI (reference sequence). This CDR3 is built from 15 residues. J gave up 5 bases and V 5 bases, and 7 bases lay outside the gene matches. The DNA for the CDR3 is TGTGCCAGCAGTACCGGGGCTAGCGGGAGGGAGACCCAGTACTTC. Translating gives CASSTGASGRETQYF.

The chain couples TRBV10-1 to TRBJ2-5, with 9 bases aligning to TRBD1. The length of the CDR3 is 14 residues. Germline lookup yields CDR1 WNHNN and CDR2 SYGVQD (reference sequence). CDR3 in DNA: TGCTCCTATCGCGGGGACAGGGACCAAGAGACCCAGTACTTC. Protein product: CSYRGDRDQETQYF.

The rearrangement uses TRBV18 and TRBJ2-6; D is unclear. Trimming removed 5 bases from V and 0 bases from J, with 8 bases in between. CDR1 is KGHSH, CDR2 LQKENI, per germline. The CDR3 spans 15 residues. The CDR3 bases are TGTGCCAGCTCAGCAGCAAACTCTGGGGCCAACGTCCTGACTTTC. Protein sequence: CASSAANSGANVLTF.

CDR3 region: CASSDGGGAGDEQFF. The CDR3 nucleotides read TGTGCCAGCAGTGATGGCGGGGGGGCTGGGGATGAGCAGTTCTTC. The genes are TRBV2 and TRBJ2-1; 9 bases align to TRBD2. Germline V lookup: CDR1 SNHLY, CDR2 FYNNEI. With V trimmed by 3 bases and J by 8 bases, 8 bases remained unmatched. This CDR3 is built from 15 residues.

This CDR3 reads CASGPGGTYNEQFF. The CDR3 bases are TGTGCTAGTGGTCCGGGGGGTACCTACAATGAGCAGTTCTTC. The chain links TRBV12-5 to TRBJ2-1; 7 nucleotides align to TRBD2. The CDR3 totals 14 residues. From germline, CDR1 is LGHNT and CDR2 FRNRAP. After removal of 5 bases from V and 2 bases from J, the junction contained 3 bases not matched to a gene.

The chain carries TRBV10-2 and TRBJ2-3, with 11 bases fitting TRBD2. V shed 0 bases and J 4 bases; nucleotides not matched to a gene: 9. Germline assignment: CDR1 WSHSY and CDR2 SAAADI. There are 18 residues in the CDR3. The CDR3 bases are TGCGCCAGCAGTGAGTCCCGCCTAGCGGGGGGAAACGCAGATACGCAGTATTTT. Its translation is CASSESRLAGGNADTQYF.

CDR3 protein: CASSSTGGGAGGRYNEQFF. CDR3 nucleotide sequence: TGTGCCAGCAGCTCCACGGGAGGGGGAGCGGGAGGACGGTACAATGAGCAGTTCTTC. V is TRBV7-2 and J is TRBJ2-1; 9 bases map to TRBD2. CDR1 is SGHTA and CDR2 is FQGNSA in the germline V gene. The junction had 17 bases not matched to a gene; V was cut back by 4 bases and J by 4 bases. The CDR3 has 19 amino acids.

DNA for the CDR3: TGCGCCAGCAGCTTGGAAGGGGGCACGACTGAAGCTTTCTTT. It is translated as CASSLEGGTTEAFF. The chain couples TRBV5-1 to TRBJ1-1; TRBD1 agrees at 7 bases. The CDR3 extends over 14 amino acids. Trimming at V came to 0 bases and at J to 5 bases, leaving 4 bases not matched to a gene. Germline-derived CDR1 and CDR2 are SGHRS and YFSETQ.

The chain carries TRBV4-1 and TRBJ2-3, with D possibly matching TRBD1 (5 bases). Trimming left V 6 bases short and J 0 bases short, with 13 bases between. The V gene's germline CDR1 is MGHRA and CDR2 YSYEKL. The CDR3 spans 15 residues. The CDR3 here is CASSPSPGSTDTQYF. CDR3 bases: TGCGCCAGCAGTCCTTCCCCAGGGAGCACAGATACGCAGTATTTT.

V is TRBV5-4 and J is TRBJ2-3; no clear D. The CDR3 loop spans 13 amino acids. The germline V gene encodes CDR1 SGHNT and CDR2 YYREEE (reference sequence). V was trimmed by 7 bases and J by 3 bases, leaving 12 bases between them. CDR3 loop: CASAIEVTDTQYF. In DNA, the CDR3 is TGTGCCAGCGCCATCGAGGTTACAGATACGCAGTATTTT.

The J gene is TRBJ2-2, the V gene TRBV7-9; tentatively, D is TRBD1 (5 bases). The CDR3 is made up of 16 amino acids. V lost 5 bases and J lost 0, with 13 bases in between. Looked up from germline, CDR1 is SEHNR and CDR2 is FQNEAQ (reference sequence). CDR3 sequence (DNA): TGTGCCAGCAGCCGAGAATGGGGCCCGAACACCGGGGAGCTGTTTTTT. This codes for CASSREWGPNTGELFF.

This chain uses TRBV7-2 with TRBJ1-1; no firm D call. The V end was cut by 1 base, the J end by 2 bases, with 8 bases between. CDR1 and CDR2 from the germline V gene are SGHTA and FQGNSA. There are 14 residues in the CDR3. This chain's CDR3 is CASSLEVPNTEAFF. The DNA of the CDR3 is TGTGCCAGCAGCTTAGAGGTCCCCAACACTGAAGCTTTCTTT.